The next 13 T cell receptor beta chains were all read from a single sample in a study of T cells in Graves' hyperthyroidism and ophthalmopathy. Amplification targeted TCR beta CDR3 regions from RNA transcripts. Primed by the HTBI set, a first-round RT-PCR was run on the TCR CDR3. TCRdb processed the multiplex PCR reads anew with MiXCR; each CDR3 protein has one entry. The sample shows 200,000 to 250,000 distinct CDR3 sequences, more than 20% of them seen only once. The source material was blood. The receptors stem from a woman aged 35 to 49 with Graves' ophthalmopathy.

This chain connects TRBV6-1 to TRBJ1-1; TRBD1 matches 11 bases. CDR3 length equals 15 residues. Trimming removed 3 bases from V and 3 bases from J; junction bases left unmatched: 3. Germline V gene sequence: CDR1 MNHNS, CDR2 SASEGT. The CDR3 DNA reads as TGTGCCAGCAGTGAGGCGGGACAGGGGGACACTGAAGCTTTCTTT. Translation: CASSEAGQGDTEAFF.

In this sample, this clonotype turned up many times. The CDR3 is CASSPVGRVNTEAFF. DNA of the CDR3: TGTGCCAGCAGCCCAGTGGGACGGGTGAACACTGAAGCTTTCTTT. The chain combines TRBV7-9 with TRBJ1-1, with D tentatively TRBD1 (5 bases). With 5 bases removed from V and 0 bases from J, the gap between germline ends came to 13 bases. Germline CDR1 SEHNR, CDR2 FQNEAQ (reference sequence). The CDR3 sequence is 15 residues long.

The chain employs TRBV6-1 and TRBJ2-5, with TRBD1 matching over 9 bases. Germline loops: CDR1 MNHNS, CDR2 SASEGT. The V segment lost 2 bases and the J segment 5 bases; nucleotides outside the gene matches: 3. The CDR3 spans 14 residues. CDR3 DNA: TGTGCCAGCAGTGAACAACAGGGGGCGGAGACCCAGTACTTC. Amino acids: CASSEQQGAETQYF.

In its sample, this clonotype was seen many times. V is TRBV7-9 and J is TRBJ1-1; no reliable D call. This CDR3 has 11 residues. The V gene's germline CDR1 is SEHNR and CDR2 FQNEAQ (reference sequence). V shed 6 bases and J shed 0 bases, with 2 bases lying between them. The CDR3 region is CASSLNTEAFF. Here the CDR3 DNA reads TGTGCCAGCAGTTTGAACACTGAAGCTTTCTTT. Supplemented by reference TRBV7-9 and TRBJ1-1, the full variable domain reads DTGVSQNPRHKITKRGQNVTFRCDPISEHNRLYWYRQTLGQGPEFLTYFQNEAQLEKSRLLSDRFSAERPKGSFSTLEIQRTEQGDSAMYLCASSLNTEAFFGQGTRLTVV.

V usage is TRBV7-9 and J usage is TRBJ1-1; D remains unclear. Germline loops: CDR1 SEHNR, CDR2 FQNEAQ (reference sequence). The V gene lost 5 bases and the J gene lost 5 bases, with 18 bases spanning the gap. This CDR3 has 15 residues. CDR3 in amino acids: CASSRQATLGTEAFF. The CDR3 DNA reads as TGTGCCAGCAGCCGTCAGGCAACCTTGGGAACTGAAGCTTTCTTT.

This clonotype was detected once. V usage is TRBV12-3 or TRBV12-4 and J usage is TRBJ2-7; TRBD1 matches at 7 bases. The CDR3 spans 15 residues. The V and J ends lost 0 bases and 6 bases, in that order; junction bases with no gene match: 8. The CDR3 loop reads CASSLAGQVEVEQYF. The CDR3 DNA follows: TGTGCCAGCAGTTTAGCCGGACAGGTCGAGGTCGAGCAGTACTTC.

V usage is TRBV9 and J usage is TRBJ2-5; D might be TRBD2 (6 bases). V was shortened by 3 bases and J by 5 bases, with 20 bases between the two germline ends. The CDR3 consists of 16 residues. CDR1 is SGDLS and CDR2 is YYNGEE in the germline V gene. CDR3 amino acids: CASSAAGTPGLETQYF. The CDR3 bases are TGTGCCAGCAGCGCGGCCGGGACTCCCGGTTTGGAGACCCAGTACTTC.

This chain links TRBV5-1 with TRBJ2-2; no reliable D call. CDR1 is SGHRS and CDR2 is YFSETQ in the germline V gene. The CDR3 consists of 13 residues. V lost 4 bases to trimming and J lost 5 bases, with 9 bases between them. Here the CDR3 reads CASSGEWTGELFF. CDR3 DNA: TGCGCCAGCAGCGGAGAGTGGACCGGGGAGCTGTTTTTT. The full variable domain, with the rest looked up from reference TRBV5-1 and TRBJ2-2, is KAGVTQTPRYLIKTRGQQVTLSCSPISGHRSVSWYQQTPGQGLQFLFEYFSETQRNKGNFPGRFSGRQFSNSRSEMNVSTLELGDSALYLCASSGEWTGELFFGEGSRLTVL.

This rearrangement joins TRBV4-1 to TRBJ1-1, with D unresolved. This CDR3 spans 14 amino acids. V was cut by 8 bases and J by 0 bases, with 13 bases left in between. Germline V gene sequence: CDR1 MGHRA, CDR2 YSYEKL. CDR3 protein: CASSRVAMNTEAFF. CDR3 coding DNA: TGCGCCAGCTCAAGAGTGGCAATGAACACTGAAGCTTTCTTT.

CDR3 DNA: TGCAGTGCGCCGATGCGAGGAAATGGCTACACCTTC. Translating it yields CSAPMRGNGYTF. The chain employs TRBV20-1 and TRBJ1-2; no reliable D call. V lost 6 bases and J 6 bases, leaving 14 bases between the germline ends. This CDR3 region has 12 residues. Germline V gene lookup returns CDR1 DFQATT and CDR2 SNEGSKA (reference sequence).

This clonotype was detected many times. The chain links TRBV12-3 or TRBV12-4 to TRBJ2-2; the D gene is possibly TRBD2 (5 bases). The CDR3 loop spans 15 amino acids. The V and J ends lost 8 bases and 5 bases respectively, with 18 bases between them. Written as DNA, the CDR3 is TGTGCCAGCGTGGACTTAAGGACGGGGACCGGGGAGCTGTTTTTT. This sequence encodes CASVDLRTGTGELFF.

At least ten counts were recorded for this clonotype. V is TRBV28 and J is TRBJ2-1, with unresolved D. Trimming shortened V by 3 bases and J by 10 bases, and 10 bases separated the two germline ends. Germline CDR1 MDHEN, CDR2 SYDVKM. The CDR3 has 12 amino acids. In nucleotides, the CDR3 is TGTGCCAGCAGTTTGCAACCAAACGAGCAGTTCTTC. Translation: CASSLQPNEQFF. The full variable domain, with the rest looked up from reference TRBV28 and TRBJ2-1, is DVKVTQSSRYLVKRTGEKVFLECVQDMDHENMFWYRQDPGLGLRLIYFSYDVKMKEKGDIPEGYSVSREKKERFSLILESASTNQTSMYLCASSLQPNEQFFGPGTRLTVL.

This clonotype was seen many times. This chain joins TRBV6-5 and TRBJ2-7; tentative D call: TRBD2 (5 bases). The V gene lost 7 bases and the J gene lost 3 bases, with 16 bases spanning the gap. Per germline, CDR1 MNHEY and CDR2 SVGAGI. The CDR3 covers 14 residues. In nucleotides, the CDR3 is TGTGCCAGCACCCAAGGTGGGAGAGGCTACGAGCAGTACTTC. This encodes CASTQGGRGYEQYF.